These 18 T cell receptor beta chains came from one sample sequenced in a study of blood T cell repertoires in COVID-19. Profiled with immunoSEQ multiplex PCR; TCRdb holds only in-frame clones, not every one. The data show about 46,000 clones, 70% to 85% seen once. Sequenced: peripheral blood. The receptors originated from a man aged 55 to 70 with acute or convalescent COVID-19.

The V and J genes are TRBV7-2 and TRBJ2-7; TRBD1 agrees at 7 bases. CDR1 is SGHTA and CDR2 is FQGNSA in the germline V gene. After removal of 3 bases from V and 4 bases from J, the junction contained 6 bases not matched to a gene. CDR3 size: 14 residues. The CDR3 coding sequence is TGTGCCAGCAGCTTCAACCGGGACAGTTACGAGCAGTACTTC. It is translated as CASSFNRDSYEQYF.

This clone has just one count. V and J are TRBV12-3 or TRBV12-4 and TRBJ1-5; no definite D call. The CDR3 runs 13 residues. Trimming pared 1 base from V and 7 bases from J, leaving 8 bases between. CDR3 sequence reads: CASSLGEGQPQHF. As DNA, the CDR3 is TGTGCCAGCAGTTTAGGGGAGGGACAGCCCCAGCATTTT.

J is TRBJ1-2 and V is TRBV3-1 (or the pseudogene TRBV3-2); 8 bases agree with TRBD1. Germline CDR1 LGHDT, CDR2 YNNKEL (reference sequence). The CDR3 consists of 14 residues. Trimming took 3 bases from V and 2 from J; bases not matched to a gene: 2. The CDR3 spells CASSQGTGNYGYTF. The CDR3, as DNA: TGTGCCAGCAGCCAGGGGACAGGCAACTATGGCTACACCTTC.

This clone was observed a handful of times. J is TRBJ1-2 and V is TRBV6-5, with D maybe TRBD1 (5 bases). Between the trimmed V and J ends, which lost 7 bases and 2 bases, there was a span of 11 bases. The CDR3 is 13 amino acids. Per germline, CDR1 MNHEY and CDR2 SVGAGI. The CDR3 sequence: CASKGGGNYGYTF. In nucleotides, the CDR3 is TGTGCCAGCAAGGGTGGGGGGAACTATGGCTACACCTTC.

This clone has only one observation. The chain combines TRBV12-3 or TRBV12-4 with TRBJ2-7; D remains ambiguous. V lost 5 bases, J lost 3 bases, and 8 bases lay in between. CDR3 length equals 12 residues. The CDR3 protein is CASSPHIYEQYF. The CDR3 DNA is TGTGCCAGCAGTCCTCACATCTACGAGCAGTACTTC.

The V and J genes are TRBV18 and TRBJ1-2; the D gene is possibly TRBD1 (6 bases). Germline V gene sequence: CDR1 KGHSH, CDR2 LQKENI. This CDR3 is built from 17 residues. Trimming shortened V by 4 bases and J by 8 bases, and 26 bases separated the two germline ends. In DNA, the CDR3 is TGTGCCAGCTCACAGAAACAGGGTTCAAGTGTCGTGGAAGGCTACACCTTC. Translating it yields CASSQKQGSSVVEGYTF.

This rearrangement joins TRBV5-4 to TRBJ2-2; the match to TRBD1 covers 9 bases. Unmatched junction bases numbered 9, after V lost 5 bases and J lost 7 bases. Germline-derived CDR1 and CDR2 are SGHNT and YYREEE (reference sequence). The CDR3 covers 15 residues. The CDR3 reads CASRKYRGQDGELFF. The CDR3 DNA reads TGTGCCAGCAGAAAGTACAGGGGGCAGGACGGGGAGCTGTTTTTT.

The chain couples TRBV27 to TRBJ1-5, with D maybe TRBD1 (6 bases). Germline CDR1 MNHEY, CDR2 SMNVEV (reference sequence). Between the trimmed V and J ends, which lost 8 bases and 6 bases, there was a span of 20 bases. The CDR3 is made up of 15 amino acids. The CDR3 is CASAKGTFPGQPQHF. The CDR3 DNA reads as TGTGCCAGCGCCAAAGGGACATTCCCCGGTCAGCCCCAGCATTTT.

The chain employs TRBV3-1 (or the pseudogene TRBV3-2) and TRBJ2-7, with a tentative D call TRBD1 (5 bases). Trimming took off 1 base at V and 5 bases at J, with 15 bases between the two ends. This CDR3 is 15 amino acids long. CDR1 and CDR2 from the germline V gene are LGHDT and YNNKEL (reference sequence). CDR3 protein: CASSQVRRQGDEQYF. The CDR3 bases are TGTGCCAGCAGCCAAGTTAGGCGGCAGGGTGACGAGCAGTACTTC.

In its sample, this clone was seen once. The V gene is TRBV6-5, the J gene TRBJ2-2; a weak D match, TRBD1 (5 bases). The germline gives CDR1 MNHEY, CDR2 SVGAGI. The CDR3 contains 15 residues. Between the trimmed V and J ends, which lost 0 bases and 7 bases, there was a span of 12 bases. Here the CDR3 DNA reads TGTGCCAGCAGTTACTCCTCTGGGGCGGTCGGGGAGCTGTTTTTT. This codes for CASSYSSGAVGELFF.

The rearrangement uses TRBV2 and TRBJ2-6, with D possibly TRBD1 on 6 matching bases. The CDR3 contains 16 residues. Germline CDR1 SNHLY, CDR2 FYNNEI. With 10 bases removed from V and 0 bases from J, the gap between germline ends came to 16 bases. This chain's CDR3 is CATCPQGSSGANVLTF. The CDR3 DNA follows: TGTGCCACCTGTCCTCAGGGGAGCTCTGGGGCCAACGTCCTGACTTTC.

The CDR3 DNA follows: TGTGCCAGCAGTTTAAATCAGGGGGGACGTAATTCACCCCTCCACTTT. Amino acids: CASSLNQGGRNSPLHF. V and J are TRBV28 and TRBJ1-6, with TRBD1 matching over 7 bases. The CDR3 consists of 16 residues. V dropped 2 bases and J dropped 6; count of bases not matched to a gene: 7. Per the germline V gene, CDR1 is MDHEN and CDR2 is SYDVKM.

This rearrangement joins TRBV19 to TRBJ1-4; unclear D gene. The V and J ends lost 1 base and 0 bases respectively, with 9 bases between them. The CDR3 consists of 16 residues. The germline V gene encodes CDR1 LNHDA and CDR2 SQIVND (reference sequence). CDR3 DNA: TGTGCCAGTAGTATAGGAAGAACTGCAACTAATGAAAAACTGTTTTTT. Translated, it gives CASSIGRTATNEKLFF. The complete variable domain, with remaining parts taken from reference TRBV19 and TRBJ1-4, reads DGGITQSPKYLFRKEGQNVTLSCEQNLNHDAMYWYRQDPGQGLRLIYYSQIVNDFQKGDIAEGYSVSREKKESFPLTVTSAQKNPTAFYLCASSIGRTATNEKLFFGSGTQLSVL.

The chain employs TRBV9 and TRBJ2-6; D may be TRBD1 (5 bases). Looked up from germline, CDR1 is SGDLS and CDR2 is YYNGEE. This CDR3 region has 14 residues. The germline V and J ends were trimmed by 6 bases and 8 bases, with 15 bases remaining between them. The CDR3 DNA reads as TGTGCCAGCAACCCGAAGGGGTCAACCAACGTCCTGACTTTC. Protein sequence: CASNPKGSTNVLTF.

This chain connects TRBV4-3 to TRBJ1-4; D gene uncertain. This CDR3 has 13 amino acids. Germline V gene sequence: CDR1 LGHNA, CDR2 YSLEER. The V gene lost 0 bases and the J gene lost 10 bases, with 9 bases spanning the gap. The CDR3 protein is CASSQDVRGKLFF. CDR3 nucleotide sequence: TGCGCCAGCAGCCAAGACGTGCGAGGAAAACTGTTTTTT.

This chain joins TRBV15 and TRBJ2-1, with a weak D call TRBD1 (6 bases). CDR3 length: 15 amino acids. Looked up from germline, CDR1 is LNHNV and CDR2 is YYDKDF (reference sequence). V was shortened by 7 bases and J by 0 bases, with 13 bases between the two germline ends. The CDR3 DNA sequence: TGTGCCACCAAGGGACACCAGTACTCCTACAATGAGCAGTTCTTC. Encoded protein: CATKGHQYSYNEQFF.

The chain employs TRBV11-2 and TRBJ2-3; 7 bases align to TRBD1. This CDR3 region has 15 residues. Trimming took 3 bases from V and 1 from J; bases not matched to a gene: 4. Germline-derived CDR1 and CDR2 are SGHAT and FQNNGV. This CDR3 is CASSLGQRRTDTQYF. CDR3 bases: TGTGCCAGCAGCTTGGGACAGAGGCGCACAGATACGCAGTATTTT.

The chain links TRBV3-1 (or the pseudogene TRBV3-2) to TRBJ2-7; 8 nucleotides agree with TRBD1. Germline V CDR1 and CDR2: LGHDT, YNNKEL (reference sequence). The CDR3 is 17 amino acids. J was trimmed by 5 bases and V by 6 bases; bases with no gene match: 18. The CDR3 DNA reads TGTGCCAGCAGTCCAAGAGCAAGTAGCAGGGGGCAGGACGAGCAGTACTTC. Protein product: CASSPRASSRGQDEQYF.